Listed below are T cell receptor beta chains from one sample, sequenced in a study of CD8 T cells in ankylosing spondylitis. TCRdb reprocessed the 5' RACE reads with MiXCR, giving one entry per CDR3 protein. The table lists hundreds of thousands of distinct CDR3 sequences, approximately 10% of them singletons. Sequenced input: blood, either unsorted or a sorted T cell fraction (not recorded which). The receptors here all came from a male donor with ankylosing spondylitis. Each CDR3 is given with its conserved first and last residue. D genes are given only for firm matches. Clone size is stated in some rows and not others, as once, few, many or a class when expanded.

v_gene	j_gene	d_gene	abundance	CDR3nt	CDR3aa
TRBV5-6	TRBJ2-5	TRBD1	NA	TGTGCCAGCAGCTCATTACTGACAGGGGCACGGGAGACCCAGTACTTC	CASSSLLTGARETQYF
TRBV20-1	TRBJ1-1	NA	NA	TGCAGTGCTCTACCCTTGCTTCGGAGCACTGAAGCTTTCTTT	CSALPLLRSTEAFF
TRBV5-1	TRBJ2-3	NA	few	TGCGCCAGCACCCTTTGGGGTGGGGCGAGAGACACAGATACGCAGTATTTT	CASTLWGGARDTDTQYF
TRBV12-3/TRBV12-4	TRBJ2-7	NA	NA	TGTGCCAGCAGGGTCCGAGAAGTGGGCGAGCAGTACTTC	CASRVREVGEQYF
TRBV7-2	TRBJ1-5	TRBD1	NA	TGTGCCAGCAGCCCTGGGACAGGGGGTAGCAATCAGCCCCAGCATTTT	CASSPGTGGSNQPQHF
TRBV4-2	TRBJ1-1	NA	NA	TGTGCCAGCAGCCCCTTAGCTCTCGGCACTGAAGCTTTCTTT	CASSPLALGTEAFF
TRBV7-3	TRBJ2-7	TRBD2	once	TGTGCCAGCAGCCCAGGGAGGGGTAGTCCCTACGAGCAGTACTTC	CASSPGRGSPYEQYF
TRBV10-3	TRBJ1-3	TRBD1	many	TGTGCCATCAGTGAGCAGGGGGCAGGAAACACCATATATTTT	CAISEQGAGNTIYF
TRBV25-1	TRBJ1-3	NA	few	TGTGCCAGCAAGTTTCAGGGAGACTCTGGAAACACCATATATTTT	CASKFQGDSGNTIYF
TRBV15	TRBJ2-2	NA	few	TGTGCCACCAGCAGGCTCCTCGGCAGGACGAACACCGGGGAGCTGTTTTTT	CATSRLLGRTNTGELFF
TRBV6-2/TRBV6-3	TRBJ2-7	NA	many	TGTGCCAGCAGTTCCCCTGGGTTAACCTACGAGCAGTACTTC	CASSSPGLTYEQYF
TRBV9	TRBJ2-7	NA	NA	TGTGCCAGCTCTCTATCGGGGGCGGAGGAGCAGTACTTC	CASSLSGAEEQYF
TRBV7-9	TRBJ1-1	NA	NA	TGTGCCAGCAGCTTACCTAGCAGGGGCGCACTTGAAGCTTTCTTT	CASSLPSRGALEAFF
TRBV29-1	TRBJ2-4	NA	many	TGCAGCGTTGAAGACTCGATAGGGAACATTCAGTACTTC	CSVEDSIGNIQYF
TRBV10-3	TRBJ2-5	NA	NA	TGTGCCATCAAACGGGACTCGCTGGAGACCCAGTACTTC	CAIKRDSLETQYF
TRBV4-2	TRBJ1-6	NA	NA	TGTGCCAGCAGCCAAGTGGGGCGATATTCACCCCTCCACTTT	CASSQVGRYSPLHF
TRBV6-5	TRBJ1-1	NA	few	TGTGCCAGCAGTTACACCACAGGTGAAGCTTTCTTT	CASSYTTGEAFF
TRBV20-1	TRBJ2-5	NA	many	TGCAGTGCCTCAGCGGTGTACATCCAAGAGACCCAGTACTTC	CSASAVYIQETQYF
TRBV11-2	TRBJ2-3	NA	NA	TGTGCCAGCAGCTGGGATACCACCACAGATACGCAGTATTTT	CASSWDTTTDTQYF
TRBV6-1	TRBJ1-2	NA	NA	TGTGCCAGCAGCCCATTATTCGTCTATATGTATAACTATGGCTACACCTTC	CASSPLFVYMYNYGYTF
TRBV6-6	TRBJ2-2	NA	few	TGTGCCAGCAGTTATCTCCAAACCGGGGAGCTGTTTTTT	CASSYLQTGELFF
TRBV7-9	TRBJ1-1	TRBD1	few	TGTGCCAGCAGCCCGCTTTTGGACAGGGAGGGCACTGAAGCTTTCTTT	CASSPLLDREGTEAFF
TRBV5-1	TRBJ2-1	NA	NA	TGCGCCAGCAGCTTGTTGGGGAACCTGAACAATGAGCAGTTCTTC	CASSLLGNLNNEQFF
TRBV4-2	TRBJ1-1	NA	NA	TGTGCCAGCAGCCAAGATAAGGCAGCTTTCTTT	CASSQDKAAFF
TRBV6-2/TRBV6-3	TRBJ2-1	TRBD2	many	TGTGCCAGTGGACTAGCATCTTACAATGAGCAGTTCTTC	CASGLASYNEQFF
TRBV4-3	TRBJ2-2	NA	NA	TGCGCCAGCAGCCATGGTCCCTACAGTGAAACCGGGGAGCTGTTTTTT	CASSHGPYSETGELFF
TRBV3-1	TRBJ1-2	TRBD1	many	TGTGCCAGCAGCCAACTCGGGACAGCTTTATCCTATGGCTACACCTTC	CASSQLGTALSYGYTF
TRBV27	TRBJ2-7	TRBD1	few	TGTGCCAGCAGGAATTTGGTGACAGGGGTGTACGAGCAGTACTTC	CASRNLVTGVYEQYF
TRBV12-3/TRBV12-4	TRBJ1-2	NA	few	TGTGCCAGCAGTTCGGAGGGGGAACCGGGCTACACCTTC	CASSSEGEPGYTF
TRBV10-2	TRBJ1-3	NA	many	TGCGCCAGCAGTGAAATCTACGAGGAAAACACCATATATTTT	CASSEIYEENTIYF
TRBV6-1	TRBJ2-6	NA	NA	TGTGCCAGCAACCCCGTTAGCTCTGGGGCCAACGTCCTGACTTTC	CASNPVSSGANVLTF
TRBV30	TRBJ2-5	NA	NA	TGTGCCCTGGGAGGCTACCAAGAGACCCAGTACTTC	CALGGYQETQYF
TRBV12-3/TRBV12-4	TRBJ1-1	TRBD1	NA	TGTGCCAGCAGGCCCCGGACAGGGGATACTGAAGCTTTCTTT	CASRPRTGDTEAFF
TRBV9	TRBJ2-3	NA	NA	TGTGCCAGCAGCGTAGAAGGAGGGGTGAAAAGCACAGATACGCAGTATTTT	CASSVEGGVKSTDTQYF
TRBV5-5	TRBJ2-7	TRBD1	NA	TGTGCCAGCAGCTCTAGGACAGGAGTTTCCTACGAGCAGTACTTC	CASSSRTGVSYEQYF
TRBV28	TRBJ2-7	NA	NA	TGTGCCAGCACGAGCACGAGCTCCTACGAGCAGTACTTC	CASTSTSSYEQYF
TRBV6-2/TRBV6-3	TRBJ2-1	NA	NA	TGTGCCAGCAGGAGGTTCTCCTACAATGAGCAGTTCTTC	CASRRFSYNEQFF
TRBV7-9	TRBJ2-5	NA	many	TGTGCCAGCAGCTTACGGATAGAAGAGACCCAGTACTTC	CASSLRIEETQYF
TRBV5-1	TRBJ2-1	TRBD2	NA	TGCGCCAGCAGCTCCAGGACTAGCGGGGCCATAAATGAGCAGTTCTTC	CASSSRTSGAINEQFF
TRBV12-3/TRBV12-4	TRBJ1-1	NA	NA	TGTGCCAGCAGTCCCACCAGGCAGAAGAACACTGAAGCTTTCTTT	CASSPTRQKNTEAFF
TRBV20-1	TRBJ2-7	NA	few	TGCAGTGCTGGAATCGACTCCCCCGGCGAGCAGTACTTC	CSAGIDSPGEQYF
TRBV7-3	TRBJ2-1	NA	few	TGTGCCAGCAGCCCAACCCGGGACGACAATGAGCAGTTCTTC	CASSPTRDDNEQFF
TRBV4-3	TRBJ1-6	NA	NA	TGCGCCAGCAGCCACCCCTCGGGGGCTAATTCACCCCTCCACTTT	CASSHPSGANSPLHF
TRBV20-1	TRBJ2-5	TRBD2	few	TGCAGTGCTAGAGAGGCGCTAGCGGGCCTCCAAGAGACCCAGTACTTC	CSAREALAGLQETQYF
TRBV28	TRBJ2-3	NA	many	TGTGCCAGCCGAACCGGCCTGGGGAGCACAGATACGCAGTATTTT	CASRTGLGSTDTQYF
TRBV14	TRBJ2-2	NA	few	TGTGCCAGCAGCCGTGGCGGAACAGTGATTACCGGGGAGCTGTTTTTT	CASSRGGTVITGELFF
TRBV20-1	TRBJ2-7	NA	NA	TGCAGTGCTAGTAGGGGGTTTGGGAGATACGAGCAGTACTTC	CSASRGFGRYEQYF
TRBV6-2/TRBV6-3	TRBJ2-2	TRBD1	few	TGTGCCAGCAGTCGACAGGGGCCCACCGGGGAGCTGTTTTTT	CASSRQGPTGELFF
TRBV10-3	TRBJ2-1	TRBD1	many	TGTGCCATCACCAGCCACCGGGACAGGGAGTCTAATGAGCAGTTCTTC	CAITSHRDRESNEQFF
TRBV28	TRBJ1-2	NA	NA	TGTGCCAGCTCCCCCCAATTAATTAACTATGGCTACACCTTC	CASSPQLINYGYTF
TRBV12-3/TRBV12-4	TRBJ2-1	NA	few	TGTGCCAGCAGTACAAAAGGGGGGGATGAGCAGTTCTTC	CASSTKGGDEQFF
TRBV5-5	TRBJ2-7	TRBD2	NA	TGTGCCAGCAGCCGACTGACTAGCGGGGTATACGAGCAGTACTTC	CASSRLTSGVYEQYF
TRBV5-1	TRBJ2-7	TRBD1	NA	TGCGCCAGCAATGGGGACAGGGGGAACGAGCAGTACTTC	CASNGDRGNEQYF
TRBV7-9	TRBJ2-3	TRBD1	NA	TGTGCCAGCAGAGCTACAGGGGCGCAGTATTTT	CASRATGAQYF
TRBV4-2	TRBJ2-1	NA	many	TGTGCCAGCAGCCGGGACATTCTAAGGGAGTACAATGAGCAGTTCTTC	CASSRDILREYNEQFF